One sample yielded the 2 T cell receptor beta chains listed below, sequenced in a study of T cell responses to AZD1222 COVID-19 vaccine. The method was immunoSEQ multiplex PCR; TCRdb's version includes in-frame clones alone and lacks a portion of them. The data hold about 120,000 clones, with approximately 88% observed a single time. Sample: peripheral blood, taken on day 0 of AZD1222 vaccination. These receptors were taken from an adult in good health.

The chain joins TRBV4-3 to TRBJ1-2, with D tentatively TRBD1 (6 bases). Trimming stripped 5 bases from V and 4 bases from J, with 11 bases between. Germline V gene data show CDR1 as LGHNA and CDR2 as YSLEER. This CDR3 contains 13 residues. The CDR3 DNA reads as TGCGCCAGCAGCGAAAGGACAGCCTATGGCTACACCTTC. This codes for CASSERTAYGYTF.

The chain recombines TRBV5-6 with TRBJ1-2; D perhaps matches TRBD1 (5 bases). CDR1 and CDR2 (germline): SGHDT, YYEEEE. Deletions cut 1 base from V and 4 bases from J, with 14 bases between. CDR3 length: 15 residues. The DNA for the CDR3 is TGTGCCAGCAGCTTGTACGGGGGTGTAATCTATGGCTACACCTTC. It yields the protein CASSLYGGVIYGYTF.